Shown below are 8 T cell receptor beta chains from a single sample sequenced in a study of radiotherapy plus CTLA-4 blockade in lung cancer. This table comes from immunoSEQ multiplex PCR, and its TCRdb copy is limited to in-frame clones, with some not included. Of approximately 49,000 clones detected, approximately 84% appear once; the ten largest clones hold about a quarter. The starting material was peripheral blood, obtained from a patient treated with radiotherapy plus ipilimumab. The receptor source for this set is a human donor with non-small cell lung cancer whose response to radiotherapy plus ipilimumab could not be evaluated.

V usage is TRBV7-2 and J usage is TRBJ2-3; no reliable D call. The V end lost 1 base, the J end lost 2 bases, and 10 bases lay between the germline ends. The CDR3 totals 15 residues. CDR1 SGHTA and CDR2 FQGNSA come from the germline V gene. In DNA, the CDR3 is TGTGCCAGCAGCTTAGAAAAAGCTATCACAGATACGCAGTATTTT. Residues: CASSLEKAITDTQYF.

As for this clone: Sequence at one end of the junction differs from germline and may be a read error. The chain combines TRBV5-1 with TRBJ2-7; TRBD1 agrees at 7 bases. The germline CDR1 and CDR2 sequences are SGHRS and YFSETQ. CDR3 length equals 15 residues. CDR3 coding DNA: TGCGCCAGCAGTTTGGACAGGCTAACTTCCTACGAGCAGTACTTC. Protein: CASSLDRLTSYEQYF.

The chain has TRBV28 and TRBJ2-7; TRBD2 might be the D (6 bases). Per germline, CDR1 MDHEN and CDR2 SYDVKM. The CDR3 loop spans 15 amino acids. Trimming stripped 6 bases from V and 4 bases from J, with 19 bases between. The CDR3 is CASSPAPGGAYEQYF. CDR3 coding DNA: TGTGCCAGCAGCCCCGCCCCAGGAGGGGCGTACGAGCAGTACTTC. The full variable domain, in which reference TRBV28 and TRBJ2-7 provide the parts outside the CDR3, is DVKVTQSSRYLVKRTGEKVFLECVQDMDHENMFWYRQDPGLGLRLIYFSYDVKMKEKGDIPEGYSVSREKKERFSLILESASTNQTSMYLCASSPAPGGAYEQYFGPGTRLTVT.

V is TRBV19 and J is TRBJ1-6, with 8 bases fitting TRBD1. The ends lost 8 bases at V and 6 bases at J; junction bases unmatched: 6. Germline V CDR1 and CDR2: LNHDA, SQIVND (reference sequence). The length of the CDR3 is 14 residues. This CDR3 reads CASSSRGRNSPLHF. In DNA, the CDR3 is TGTGCCAGTTCTAGCAGGGGGCGTAATTCACCCCTCCACTTT.

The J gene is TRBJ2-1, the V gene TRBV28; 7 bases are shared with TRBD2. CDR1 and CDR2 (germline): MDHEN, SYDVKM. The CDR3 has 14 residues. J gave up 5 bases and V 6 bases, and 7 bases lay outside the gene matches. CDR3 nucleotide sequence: TGTGCCAGCAGGGGGGGGTATAACAACAATGAGCAGTTCTTC. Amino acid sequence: CASRGGYNNNEQFF.

CDR3 in DNA: TGTGCCAGTAGTATAGGCCAGGGCAGGTCTACTTTCTTT. Its protein is CASSIGQGRSTFF. The V call is TRBV19, the J call TRBJ1-1; D perhaps matches TRBD1 (5 bases). Germline loops: CDR1 LNHDA, CDR2 SQIVND (reference sequence). This CDR3 comprises 13 residues. V was shortened by 1 base and J by 12 bases, with 15 bases between the two germline ends.

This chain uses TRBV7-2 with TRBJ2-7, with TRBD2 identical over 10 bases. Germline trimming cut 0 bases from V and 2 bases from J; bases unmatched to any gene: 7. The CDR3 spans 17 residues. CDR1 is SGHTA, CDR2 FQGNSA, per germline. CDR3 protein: CASSLASPSGRAYEQYF. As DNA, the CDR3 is TGTGCCAGCAGCTTAGCTAGCCCTAGCGGGAGAGCCTACGAGCAGTACTTC.

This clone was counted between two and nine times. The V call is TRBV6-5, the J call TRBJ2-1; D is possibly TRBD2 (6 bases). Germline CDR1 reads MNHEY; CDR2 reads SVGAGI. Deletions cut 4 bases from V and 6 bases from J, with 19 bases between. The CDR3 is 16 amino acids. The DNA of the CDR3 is TGTGCCAGCAGTTCCCCACTCGGGACTGGGCGCAATGAGCAGTTCTTC. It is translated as CASSSPLGTGRNEQFF.